By sample share, the clone carrying this T cell receptor beta chain is medium-sized. The data belong to a study of blood T cell repertoires in COVID-19. Study in general: Some COVID-19 samples were acute and others convalescent; all came from the United States, Italy and Spain.

The CDR3 is 18 residues long. Germline V lookup: CDR1 MDHEN, CDR2 SYDVKM. Trimming removed 2 bases from V and 0 bases from J; junction bases left unmatched: 11. Sequencing was performed with immunoSEQ multiplex PCR; in TCRdb, only in-frame clones are kept and a portion is missing. Here the sample spans about 42,000 clones, 90% being singletons. The TCR originated in an older man with active COVID-19. The chain joins TRBV28 to TRBJ1-1; 8 nucleotides agree with TRBD1. The sample consisted of peripheral blood. CDR3 in amino acids: CASSLGSGQGLMNTEAFF. The CDR3 nucleotides are TGTGCCAGCAGTTTAGGATCAGGACAGGGATTAATGAACACTGAAGCTTTCTTT.